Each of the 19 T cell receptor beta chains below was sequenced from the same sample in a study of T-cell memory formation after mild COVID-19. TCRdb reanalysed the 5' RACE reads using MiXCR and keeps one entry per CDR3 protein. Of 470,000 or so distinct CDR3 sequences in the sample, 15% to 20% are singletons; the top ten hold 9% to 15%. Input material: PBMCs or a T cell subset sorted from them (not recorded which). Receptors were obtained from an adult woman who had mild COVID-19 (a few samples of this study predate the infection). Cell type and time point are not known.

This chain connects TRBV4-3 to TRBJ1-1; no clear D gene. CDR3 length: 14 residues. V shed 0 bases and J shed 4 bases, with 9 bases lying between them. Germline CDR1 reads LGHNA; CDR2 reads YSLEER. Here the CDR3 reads CASSQDFGRTEAFF. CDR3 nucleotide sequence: TGCGCCAGCAGCCAAGATTTCGGGCGCACTGAAGCTTTCTTT.

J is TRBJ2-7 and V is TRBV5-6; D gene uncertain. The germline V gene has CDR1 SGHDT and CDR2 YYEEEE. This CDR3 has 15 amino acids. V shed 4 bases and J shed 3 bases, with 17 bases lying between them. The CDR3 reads CASSPSLGGVYEQYF. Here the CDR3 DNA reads TGTGCCAGCAGCCCCTCCCTCGGTGGAGTCTACGAGCAGTACTTC. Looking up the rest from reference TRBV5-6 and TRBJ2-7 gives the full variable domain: DAGVTQSPTHLIKTRGQQVTLRCSPKSGHDTVSWYQQALGQGPQFIFQYYEEEERQRGNFPDRFSGHQFPNYSSELNVNALLLGDSALYLCASSPSLGGVYEQYFGPGTRLTVT.

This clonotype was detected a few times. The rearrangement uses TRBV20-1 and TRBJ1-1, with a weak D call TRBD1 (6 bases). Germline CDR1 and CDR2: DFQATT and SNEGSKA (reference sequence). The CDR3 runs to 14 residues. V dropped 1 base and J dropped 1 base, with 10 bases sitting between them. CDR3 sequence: CSARVPGQNTEAFF. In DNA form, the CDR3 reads TGCAGTGCTAGAGTACCGGGACAGAACACTGAAGCTTTCTTT.

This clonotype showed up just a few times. DNA of the CDR3: TGCAGTGCCACCGGGGGACAGCCTACAAACTATGGCTACACCTTC. It specifies CSATGGQPTNYGYTF. The V gene is TRBV20-1, the J gene TRBJ1-2, with 7 bases fitting TRBD1. CDR3 length equals 15 residues. The junction had 12 bases not matched to a gene; V was cut back by 6 bases and J by 2 bases. The germline gives CDR1 DFQATT, CDR2 SNEGSKA (reference sequence).

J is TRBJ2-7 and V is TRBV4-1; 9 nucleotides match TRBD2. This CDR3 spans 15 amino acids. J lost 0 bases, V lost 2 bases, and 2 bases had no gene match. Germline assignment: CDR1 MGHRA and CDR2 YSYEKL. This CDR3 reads CASSQLSGSSYEQYF. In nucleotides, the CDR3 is TGCGCCAGCAGCCAACTTAGCGGGAGCTCCTACGAGCAGTACTTC.

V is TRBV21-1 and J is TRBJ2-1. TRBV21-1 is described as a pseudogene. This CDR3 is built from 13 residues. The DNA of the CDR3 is TGTGCCAGCAGCAAAGAACGAAGAAATGAGCAGTTCTTC. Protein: CASSKERRNEQFF.

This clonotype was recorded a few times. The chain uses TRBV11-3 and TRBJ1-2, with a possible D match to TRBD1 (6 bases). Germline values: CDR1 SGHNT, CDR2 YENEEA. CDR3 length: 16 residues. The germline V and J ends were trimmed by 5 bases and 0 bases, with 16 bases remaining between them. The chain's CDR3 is CASSARTAPTNYGYTF. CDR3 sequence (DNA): TGTGCCAGCAGCGCGCGGACAGCCCCTACTAACTATGGCTACACCTTC.

CDR3 DNA sequence: TGTGCCAGCAGTTTCTCAGGGGGCCTGAACACTGAAGCTTTCTTT. Amino acid sequence: CASSFSGGLNTEAFF. The rearrangement uses TRBV12-3 or TRBV12-4 and TRBJ1-1, with 8 nucleotides matching TRBD1. Unmatched junction bases numbered 3, after V lost 3 bases and J lost 0 bases. The CDR3 has 15 residues.

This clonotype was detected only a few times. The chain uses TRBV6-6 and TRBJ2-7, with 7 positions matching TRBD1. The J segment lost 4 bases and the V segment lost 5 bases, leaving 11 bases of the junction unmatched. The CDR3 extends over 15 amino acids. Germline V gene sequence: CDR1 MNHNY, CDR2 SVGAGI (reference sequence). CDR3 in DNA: TGTGCCAGCAGTGTAACTCCGGGACAGCTTTACGAGCAGTACTTC. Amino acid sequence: CASSVTPGQLYEQYF.

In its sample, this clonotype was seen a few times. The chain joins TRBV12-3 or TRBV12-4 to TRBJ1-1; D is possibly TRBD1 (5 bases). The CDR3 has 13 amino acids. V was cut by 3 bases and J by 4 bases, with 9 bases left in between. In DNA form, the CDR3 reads TGTGCCAGCAGTTTCGGCGGGACCACTGAAGCTTTCTTT. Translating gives CASSFGGTTEAFF.

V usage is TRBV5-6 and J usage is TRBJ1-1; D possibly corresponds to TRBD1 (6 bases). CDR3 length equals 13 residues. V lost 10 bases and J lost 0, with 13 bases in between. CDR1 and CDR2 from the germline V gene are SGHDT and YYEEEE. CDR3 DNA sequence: TGTGCCTCCCGGGACACTCTGAACACTGAAGCTTTCTTT. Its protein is CASRDTLNTEAFF.

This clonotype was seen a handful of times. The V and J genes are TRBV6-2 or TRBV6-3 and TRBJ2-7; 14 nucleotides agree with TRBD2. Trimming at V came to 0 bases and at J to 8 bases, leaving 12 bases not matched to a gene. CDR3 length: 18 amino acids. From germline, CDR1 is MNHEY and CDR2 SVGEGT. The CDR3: CASSYSAGTSGSSVKQYF. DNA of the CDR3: TGTGCCAGCAGTTACTCGGCCGGGACTAGCGGGAGTTCTGTGAAGCAGTACTTC.

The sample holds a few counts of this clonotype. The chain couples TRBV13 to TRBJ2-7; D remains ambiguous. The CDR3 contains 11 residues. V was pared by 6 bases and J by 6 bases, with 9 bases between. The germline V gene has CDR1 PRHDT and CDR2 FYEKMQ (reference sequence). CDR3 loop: CASRPGSEQYF. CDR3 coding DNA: TGTGCCAGCAGGCCCGGCAGCGAGCAGTACTTC.

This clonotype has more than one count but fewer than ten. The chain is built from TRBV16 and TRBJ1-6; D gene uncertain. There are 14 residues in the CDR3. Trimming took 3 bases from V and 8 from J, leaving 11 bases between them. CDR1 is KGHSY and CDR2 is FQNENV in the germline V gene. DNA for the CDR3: TGTGCCAGCAGCCAGCCACCTGAAGATTCACCCCTCCACTTT. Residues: CASSQPPEDSPLHF. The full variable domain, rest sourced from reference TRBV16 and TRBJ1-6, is GEEVAQTPKHLVRGEGQKAKLYCAPIKGHSYVFWYQQVLKNEFKFLISFQNENVFDETGMPKERFSAKCLPNSPCSLEIQATKLEDSAVYFCASSQPPEDSPLHFGNGTRLTVT.

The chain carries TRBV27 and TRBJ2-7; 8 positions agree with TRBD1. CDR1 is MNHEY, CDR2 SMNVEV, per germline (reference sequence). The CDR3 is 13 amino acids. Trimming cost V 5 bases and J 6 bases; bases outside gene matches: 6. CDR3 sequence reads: CASSVDRAGEQYF. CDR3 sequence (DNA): TGTGCCAGCAGTGTGGACAGGGCGGGCGAGCAGTACTTC.

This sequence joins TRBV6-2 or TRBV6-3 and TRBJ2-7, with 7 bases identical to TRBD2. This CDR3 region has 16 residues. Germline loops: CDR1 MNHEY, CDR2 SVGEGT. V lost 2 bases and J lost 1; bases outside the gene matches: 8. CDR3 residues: CASSYGAGAYSYEQYF. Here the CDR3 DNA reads TGTGCCAGCAGTTACGGGGCGGGAGCCTATTCCTACGAGCAGTACTTC.

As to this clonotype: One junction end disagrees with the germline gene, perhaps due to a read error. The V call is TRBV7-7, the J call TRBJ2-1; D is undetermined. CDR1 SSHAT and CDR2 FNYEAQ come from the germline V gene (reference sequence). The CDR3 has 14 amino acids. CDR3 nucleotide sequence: TGTGCTAGCAGCCTCAGCTCTTGGGACAATGAGCAGTTCTTC. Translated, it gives CASSLSSWDNEQFF.

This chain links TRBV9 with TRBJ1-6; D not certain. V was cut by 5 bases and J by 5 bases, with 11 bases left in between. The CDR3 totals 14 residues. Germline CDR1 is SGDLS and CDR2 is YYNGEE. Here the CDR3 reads CASSSGLNNSPLHF. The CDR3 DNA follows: TGTGCCAGCAGTTCCGGATTAAATAATTCACCCCTCCACTTT.

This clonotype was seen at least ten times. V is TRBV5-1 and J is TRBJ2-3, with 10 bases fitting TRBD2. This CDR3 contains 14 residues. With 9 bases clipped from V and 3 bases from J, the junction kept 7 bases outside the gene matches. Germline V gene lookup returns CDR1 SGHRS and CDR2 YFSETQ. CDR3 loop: CATSSGGPTDTQYF. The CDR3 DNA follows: TGCGCCACCAGTAGCGGGGGGCCTACAGATACGCAGTATTTT.